These T cell receptor beta chains were read from a single sample in a study of blood T cell repertoires in COVID-19. Here immunoSEQ multiplex PCR was the method, and the copy in TCRdb shows in-frame clones only, minus some. The sample contains under 350,000 clones, approximately 85% of which appear only once. The sample was peripheral blood. All receptors derive from a human donor in a cohort sampled during active COVID-19. The CDR3 runs from the conserved cysteine through the conserved F or W. D genes are given only for firm matches. Size tells how often a clone was seen (once, few, many) or the class of an expanded clone, and some rows leave it out.

clone_size	cdr3_length	d_call	v_call	j_call	cdr3_nt	cdr3_aa
-	15	TRBD1	TRBV6-2/TRBV6-3	TRBJ2-7	TGTGCCAGCAGTCGGCCGGGACAGGGGACCTACGAGCAGTACTTC	CASSRPGQGTYEQYF
-	13	-	TRBV5-4	TRBJ2-1	TGTGCCAGCAGCTTGGGGGGCAGGAATGAGCAGTTCTTC	CASSLGGRNEQFF
-	13	-	TRBV3-1/TRBV3-2	TRBJ2-7	TGTGCCAGCAGCCAATTCCCCCACTACGAGCAGTACTTC	CASSQFPHYEQYF
-	18	-	TRBV12-5	TRBJ1-5	TGTGCTAGTGGTTTGTGGGTACGGCGGGGGGTTAGCAATCAGCCCCAGCATTTT	CASGLWVRRGVSNQPQHF
-	15	-	TRBV9	TRBJ1-2	TGTGCCAGCAGCGACTCCACCAGGGGCAACTATGGCTACACCTTC	CASSDSTRGNYGYTF
once	18	TRBD2	TRBV5-1	TRBJ2-7	TGCGCCAGCAGCACAGGAGTGGCTAGCGGGCCAAACGGTAACGAGCAGTACTTC	CASSTGVASGPNGNEQYF
few	14	-	TRBV6-5	TRBJ1-5	TGTGCCAGCACCTATTCGATGTACAATCAGCCCCAGCATTTT	CASTYSMYNQPQHF
-	17	-	TRBV11-2	TRBJ2-7	TGTGCCAGCAGCTTCCGGGACATACTCTTTACTTCCTACGAGCAGTACTTC	CASSFRDILFTSYEQYF
-	13	-	TRBV3-1/TRBV3-2	TRBJ1-1	TGTGCCAGCAGTACCGCTCAGGGTACTGAAGCTTTCTTT	CASSTAQGTEAFF
-	14	-	TRBV27	TRBJ2-1	TGTGCCAGCAGTTTAGATGGGGGGTACAATGAGCAGTTCTTC	CASSLDGGYNEQFF
-	13	-	TRBV6-5	TRBJ1-5	TGTGCCAGCAGCCTCACAGGTTGGCAGCCCCAGCATTTT	CASSLTGWQPQHF
-	14	TRBD2	TRBV9	TRBJ2-3	TGTGCCAGCAATGGCGGGGGGGCCCAAGATACGCAGTATTTT	CASNGGGAQDTQYF
-	14	-	TRBV6-5	TRBJ1-1	TGTGCCAGCAGGCGGGGGGCCTGGGACACTGAAGCTTTCTTT	CASRRGAWDTEAFF
once	14	-	TRBV30	TRBJ1-1	TGTGCCTGGAGTGTACTGGGGGGTGGTTCCGCAGCTTTCTTT	CAWSVLGGGSAAFF
-	12	-	TRBV5-8	TRBJ1-4	TGTGCCAGCAGTTCCCTCCGGACTAGACTGTTTTTT	CASSSLRTRLFF
-	17	TRBD1	TRBV18	TRBJ2-7	TGTGCCAGCTCACCCCTCCCGGGACAGGGGTTGTGGTACGAGCAGTACTTC	CASSPLPGQGLWYEQYF
-	13	TRBD1	TRBV30	TRBJ1-3	TGTGCCTGGACTAGGACAGGGGATAGCACCATATATTTT	CAWTRTGDSTIYF
once	14	-	TRBV12-5	TRBJ2-2	TGTGCTAGTGGTTTGGTCGCGGACACCGGGGAGCTGTTTTTT	CASGLVADTGELFF
once	13	-	TRBV6-5	TRBJ2-1	TGTGCCAGCCAGGGGATCACAGCAGGAGAGCAGTTCTTC	CASQGITAGEQFF
-	12	TRBD1	TRBV29-1	TRBJ1-5	TGCAGCGTTGGACAGGGGAATCAGCCCCAGCATTTT	CSVGQGNQPQHF
-	15	TRBD1	TRBV10-3	TRBJ2-1	TGTGCCATCAGTGAGTCAAGACAGGGAGACAATGAGCAGTTCTTC	CAISESRQGDNEQFF
-	15	TRBD2	TRBV6-5	TRBJ2-3	TGTGCCACCACGGTGGTAGCGGGGGGGCGAGATACGCAGTATTTT	CATTVVAGGRDTQYF